The T cell receptor (beta chain) described here comes from a study of regulatory T cells in long-lasting Graves disease. Study observations and caveats: Persistent patients had more shared public clonotypes (around 2,700) than new patients (roughly 940). TRBV28, TRBJ1-2 and TRBJ2-5 were segments that persistent disease favored.

Time point specified: newly diagnosed GD, antithyroid drugs for less than 3 months. After RNA was extracted from PBMCs, the TCR library was made from it. This clonotype was seen a handful of times. Its antigen remains unidentified. The CDR3 covers 14 residues. CDR1 and CDR2 from the germline V gene are MRHNA and SNTAGT. Deletions cut 4 bases from V and 8 bases from J, with 15 bases between. Combining iRepertoire HTBI primers with Arm-PCR of CDR3 regions, the authors built TCR beta libraries. In the original processing: Identification across samples found 62 TRBV and roughly 13 TRBJ segments. TCRdb re-analysed the multiplex PCR reads in MiXCR, keeping a single row per CDR3 protein. These V and J calls rely on TCRdb rather than the paper's analysis. The sample shows roughly 320,000 distinct CDR3 sequences, over 15% of them seen only once. These sequences were also reported in another study, on T cells in Graves' hyperthyroidism and ophthalmopathy. That study adds: RT-PCR in the first round (using the HTBI primer set) targeted the TCR CDR3.

The chain is built from TRBV6-4 and TRBJ2-1; D might be TRBD2 (7 bases). The specimen was peripheral blood mononuclear cells (PBMCs), collected at new diagnosis, from a patient treated with antithyroid drugs. This TCR came from a man aged 35 to 55 with Graves disease. CDR3 DNA: TGTGCCAGCAGTGTCGCGGGGGCGGCGGATGAGCAGTTCTTC. This encodes CASSVAGAADEQFF.